A single sample is the source of the 7 T cell receptor beta chains below, sequenced in a study of blood T cell repertoires in COVID-19. Here immunoSEQ multiplex PCR was the method, and the copy in TCRdb shows in-frame clones only, minus some. The table includes 160,000 or so clones, around 81% detected once. The sample was peripheral blood. Every receptor here comes from a man in his fifties or sixties with active or convalescent COVID-19.

The rearrangement links TRBV11-1 to TRBJ2-5, with TRBD2 matching 12 bases. Trimming at V came to 5 bases and at J to 2 bases, leaving 6 bases not matched to a gene. Germline CDR1 reads SGHAT; CDR2 reads FQDESV (reference sequence). This CDR3 region has 16 residues. CDR3 nucleotides: TGTGCCAGCAGCAAGACTAGCGGGGGATCTCAAGAGACCCAGTACTTC. It codes for CASSKTSGGSQETQYF. The variable domain in full, completed from reference TRBV11-1 and TRBJ2-5, reads EAEVAQSPRYKITEKSQAVAFWCDPISGHATLYWYRQILGQGPELLVQFQDESVVDDSQLPKDRFSAERLKGVDSTLKIQPAELGDSAMYLCASSKTSGGSQETQYFGPGTRLLVL.

The J gene is TRBJ2-6, the V gene TRBV19, with 8 positions matching TRBD2. V lost 6 bases to trimming and J lost 0 bases; unmatched junction nucleotides: 4. The CDR3 runs 16 residues. Germline V gives CDR1 LNHDA, CDR2 SQIVND (reference sequence). This chain's CDR3 is CASRKAGASGANVLTF. The CDR3 DNA reads as TGTGCCAGTAGAAAAGCGGGAGCCTCTGGGGCCAACGTCCTGACTTTC. The full variable domain, its missing parts supplied by reference TRBV19 and TRBJ2-6, is DGGITQSPKYLFRKEGQNVTLSCEQNLNHDAMYWYRQDPGQGLRLIYYSQIVNDFQKGDIAEGYSVSREKKESFPLTVTSAQKNPTAFYLCASRKAGASGANVLTFGAGSRLTVL.

In its sample, this clone was seen a few times. The chain combines TRBV4-2 with TRBJ1-2, with TRBD1 as a possible D gene (5 bases). CDR1 LGHNA and CDR2 YNFKEQ come from the germline V gene. The CDR3 is made up of 18 amino acids. Trimming cost V 2 bases and J 0 bases, with 19 bases left between them. CDR3 sequence (DNA): TGTGCCAGCAGCCAAACCCGTCCACAGGCTAATCCTAACTATGGCTACACCTTC. Protein sequence: CASSQTRPQANPNYGYTF.

The J gene is TRBJ2-1, the V gene TRBV12-3 or TRBV12-4; 11 positions match TRBD2. The ends lost 7 bases at V and 8 bases at J; junction bases unmatched: 4. The CDR3 extends over 13 amino acids. The CDR3 nucleotides are TGTGCCAGCATAACTAGCGGGGGATATGAGCAGTTCTTC. It codes for CASITSGGYEQFF.

This clone was observed a few times. V gene TRBV5-6 combines with J gene TRBJ1-2; TRBD1 might be the D (5 bases). Germline-derived CDR1 and CDR2 are SGHDT and YYEEEE. The V and J ends lost 0 bases and 6 bases respectively, with 15 bases between them. This CDR3 spans 15 amino acids. The DNA for the CDR3 is TGTGCCAGCAGCTTGGAATACAGGTCGGAAAATGGCTACACCTTC. Amino acids: CASSLEYRSENGYTF.

The chain carries TRBV2 and TRBJ1-4; 8 nucleotides align to TRBD1. After removal of 5 bases from V and 8 bases from J, the junction contained 19 bases not matched to a gene. The CDR3 has 18 residues. In germline, CDR1 is SNHLY, CDR2 FYNNEI. CDR3 coding DNA: TGTGCCAGCAGTACACCCGGGACAGGAATCGGGGTCGGAGAAAAACTGTTTTTT. Protein: CASSTPGTGIGVGEKLFF.

The chain combines TRBV7-9 with TRBJ1-4, with D tentatively TRBD1 (6 bases). The V and J ends lost 5 bases and 8 bases respectively, with 15 bases between them. CDR3 size: 14 residues. Germline V gene data show CDR1 as SEHNR and CDR2 as FQNEAQ (reference sequence). CDR3 in DNA: TGTGCCAGCAGCCTACAGGGACCCGGGGAAAAACTGTTTTTT. The encoded protein is CASSLQGPGEKLFF.